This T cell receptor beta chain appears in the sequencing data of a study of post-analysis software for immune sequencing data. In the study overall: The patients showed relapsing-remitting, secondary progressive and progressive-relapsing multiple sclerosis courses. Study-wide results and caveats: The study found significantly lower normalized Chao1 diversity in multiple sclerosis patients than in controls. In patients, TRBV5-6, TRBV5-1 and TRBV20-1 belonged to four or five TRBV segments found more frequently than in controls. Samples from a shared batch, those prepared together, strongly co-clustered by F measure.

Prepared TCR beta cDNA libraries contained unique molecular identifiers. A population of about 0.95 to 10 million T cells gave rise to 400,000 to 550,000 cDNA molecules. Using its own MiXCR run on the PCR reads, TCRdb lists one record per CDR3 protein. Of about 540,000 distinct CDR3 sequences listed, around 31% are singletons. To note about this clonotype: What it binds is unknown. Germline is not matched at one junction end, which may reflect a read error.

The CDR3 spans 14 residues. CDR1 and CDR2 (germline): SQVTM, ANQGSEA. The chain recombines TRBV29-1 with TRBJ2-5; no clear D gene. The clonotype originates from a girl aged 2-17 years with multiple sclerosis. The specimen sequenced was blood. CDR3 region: CNVERTSLQETQYF. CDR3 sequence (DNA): TGCAACGTTGAAAGAACATCGCTTCAAGAGACCCAGTACTTC.